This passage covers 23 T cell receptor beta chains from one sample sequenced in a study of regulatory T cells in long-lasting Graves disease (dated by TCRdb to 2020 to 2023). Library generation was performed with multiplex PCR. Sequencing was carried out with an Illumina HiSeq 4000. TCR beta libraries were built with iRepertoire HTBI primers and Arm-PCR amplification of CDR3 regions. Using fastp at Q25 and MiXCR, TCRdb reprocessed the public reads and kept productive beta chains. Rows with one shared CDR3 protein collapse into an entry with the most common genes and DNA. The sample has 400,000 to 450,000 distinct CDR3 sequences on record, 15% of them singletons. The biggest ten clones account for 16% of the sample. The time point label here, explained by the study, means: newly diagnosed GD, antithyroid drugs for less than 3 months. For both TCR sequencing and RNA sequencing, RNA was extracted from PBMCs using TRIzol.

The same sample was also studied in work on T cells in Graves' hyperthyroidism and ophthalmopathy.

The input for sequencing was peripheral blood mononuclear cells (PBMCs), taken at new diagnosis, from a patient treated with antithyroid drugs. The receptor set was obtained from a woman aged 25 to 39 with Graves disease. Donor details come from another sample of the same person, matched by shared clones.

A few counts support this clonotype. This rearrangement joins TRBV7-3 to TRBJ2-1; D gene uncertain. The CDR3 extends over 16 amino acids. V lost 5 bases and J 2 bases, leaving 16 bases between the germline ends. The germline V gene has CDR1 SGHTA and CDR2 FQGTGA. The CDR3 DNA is TGTGCCAGCAGCCCTGACTCAGCGTCCGCCTACAATGAGCAGTTCTTC. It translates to CASSPDSASAYNEQFF.

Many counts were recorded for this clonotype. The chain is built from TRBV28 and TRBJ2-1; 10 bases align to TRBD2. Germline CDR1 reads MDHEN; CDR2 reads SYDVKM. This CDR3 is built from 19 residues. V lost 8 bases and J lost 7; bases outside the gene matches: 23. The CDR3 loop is CASSRAGGAWTSGRNEQFF. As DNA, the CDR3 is TGTGCCAGCTCCAGGGCCGGGGGCGCATGGACTAGCGGTAGGAATGAGCAGTTCTTC.

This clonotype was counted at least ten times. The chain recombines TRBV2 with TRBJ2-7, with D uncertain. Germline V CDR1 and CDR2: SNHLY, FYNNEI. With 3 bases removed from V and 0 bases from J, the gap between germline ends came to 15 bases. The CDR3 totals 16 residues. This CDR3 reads CASSDVIWSNSYEQYF. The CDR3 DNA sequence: TGTGCCAGCAGTGATGTTATATGGTCGAACTCCTACGAGCAGTACTTC.

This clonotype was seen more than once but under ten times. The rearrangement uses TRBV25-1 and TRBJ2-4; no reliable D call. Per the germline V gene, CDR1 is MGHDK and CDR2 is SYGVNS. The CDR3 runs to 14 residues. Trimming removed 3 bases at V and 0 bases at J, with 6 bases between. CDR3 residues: CASSDLLAKNIQYF. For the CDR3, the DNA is TGTGCCAGCAGTGATTTGCTAGCCAAAAACATTCAGTACTTC.

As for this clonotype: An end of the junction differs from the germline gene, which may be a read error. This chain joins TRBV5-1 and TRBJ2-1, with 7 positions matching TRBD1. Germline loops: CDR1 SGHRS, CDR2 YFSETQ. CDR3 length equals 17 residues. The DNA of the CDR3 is TGCGCCAGCGGCTTGGCAAGAGGGGGCTCGGGAAGGGGTGAGCAGTTCTTC. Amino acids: CASGLARGGSGRGEQFF.

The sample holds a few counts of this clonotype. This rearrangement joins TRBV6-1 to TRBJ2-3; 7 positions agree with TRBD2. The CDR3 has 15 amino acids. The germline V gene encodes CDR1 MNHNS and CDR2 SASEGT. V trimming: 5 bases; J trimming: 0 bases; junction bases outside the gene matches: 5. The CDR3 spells CASSTGLESTDTQYF. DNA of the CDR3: TGTGCCAGCAGTACCGGACTAGAAAGCACAGATACGCAGTATTTT.

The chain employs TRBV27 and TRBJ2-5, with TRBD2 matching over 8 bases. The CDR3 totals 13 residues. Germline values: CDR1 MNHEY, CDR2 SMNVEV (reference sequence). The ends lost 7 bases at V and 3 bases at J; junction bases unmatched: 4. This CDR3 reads CASTSLAEETQYF. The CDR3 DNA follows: TGTGCCAGCACCTCACTAGCGGAAGAGACCCAGTACTTC.

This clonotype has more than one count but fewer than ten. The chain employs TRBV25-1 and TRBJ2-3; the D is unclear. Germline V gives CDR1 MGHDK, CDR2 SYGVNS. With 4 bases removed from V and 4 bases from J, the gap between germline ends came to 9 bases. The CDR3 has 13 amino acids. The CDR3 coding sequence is TGTGCCAGCAGTGGACCTAGAGCAGATACGCAGTATTTT. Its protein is CASSGPRADTQYF.

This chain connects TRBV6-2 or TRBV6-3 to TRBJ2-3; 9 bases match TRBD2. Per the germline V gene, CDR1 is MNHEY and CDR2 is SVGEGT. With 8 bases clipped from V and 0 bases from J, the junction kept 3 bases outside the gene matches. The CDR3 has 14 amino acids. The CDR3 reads CASASGISTDTQYF. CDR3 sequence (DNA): TGTGCCAGCGCTAGCGGGATCAGCACAGATACGCAGTATTTT.

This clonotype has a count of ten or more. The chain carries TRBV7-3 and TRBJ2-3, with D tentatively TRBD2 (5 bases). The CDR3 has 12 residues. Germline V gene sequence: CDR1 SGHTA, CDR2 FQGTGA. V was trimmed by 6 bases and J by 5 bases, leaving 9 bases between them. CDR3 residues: CASRREGDTQYF. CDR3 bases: TGTGCCAGCAGGCGTGAGGGAGATACGCAGTATTTT.

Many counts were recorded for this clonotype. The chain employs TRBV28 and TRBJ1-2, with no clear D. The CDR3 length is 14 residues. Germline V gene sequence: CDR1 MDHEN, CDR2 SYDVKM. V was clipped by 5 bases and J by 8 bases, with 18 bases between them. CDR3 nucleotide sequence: TGTGCCAGCAGTCGTGGACCGGGAACAATAGGCTACACCTTC. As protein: CASSRGPGTIGYTF.

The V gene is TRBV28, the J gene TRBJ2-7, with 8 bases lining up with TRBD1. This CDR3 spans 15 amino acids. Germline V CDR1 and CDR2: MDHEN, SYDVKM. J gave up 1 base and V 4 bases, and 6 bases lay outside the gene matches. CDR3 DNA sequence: TGTGCCAGCAGTTCGTGGCAGGGGGCATCCTACGAGCAGTACTTC. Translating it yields CASSSWQGASYEQYF.

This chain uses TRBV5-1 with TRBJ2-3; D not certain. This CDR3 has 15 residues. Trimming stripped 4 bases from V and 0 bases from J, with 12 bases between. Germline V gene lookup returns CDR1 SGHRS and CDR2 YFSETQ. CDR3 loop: CASSPRQASTDTQYF. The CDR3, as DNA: TGCGCCAGCAGCCCCCGCCAGGCTAGCACAGATACGCAGTATTTT.

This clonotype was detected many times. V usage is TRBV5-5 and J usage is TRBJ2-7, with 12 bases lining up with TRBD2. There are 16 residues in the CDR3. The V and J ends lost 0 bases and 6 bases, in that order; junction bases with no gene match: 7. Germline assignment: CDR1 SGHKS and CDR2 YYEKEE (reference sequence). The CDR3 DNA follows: TGTGCCAGCAGCTTGGGCCTAGCGGGAGGGCCGGGCGAGCAGTACTTC. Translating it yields CASSLGLAGGPGEQYF. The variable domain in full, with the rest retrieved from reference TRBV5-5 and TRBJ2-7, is DAGVTQSPTHLIKTRGQQVTLRCSPISGHKSVSWYQQVLGQGPQFIFQYYEKEERGRGNFPDRFSARQFPNYSSELNVNALLLGDSALYLCASSLGLAGGPGEQYFGPGTRLTVT.

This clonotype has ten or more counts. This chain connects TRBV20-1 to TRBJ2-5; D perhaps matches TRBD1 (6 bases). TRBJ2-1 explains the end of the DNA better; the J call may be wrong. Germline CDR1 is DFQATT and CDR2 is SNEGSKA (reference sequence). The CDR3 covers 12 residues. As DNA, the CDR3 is TGCAGTGCGTCCGCCGGGACAAATGAGCAGTTCTTC. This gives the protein CSASAGTNEQFF.

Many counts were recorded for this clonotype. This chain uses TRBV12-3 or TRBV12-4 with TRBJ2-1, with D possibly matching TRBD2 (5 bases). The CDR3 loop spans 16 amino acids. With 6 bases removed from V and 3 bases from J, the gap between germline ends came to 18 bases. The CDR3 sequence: CASSTLRGSYYNEQFF. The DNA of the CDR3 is TGTGCCAGCAGCACACTAAGAGGGTCCTACTACAATGAGCAGTTCTTC.

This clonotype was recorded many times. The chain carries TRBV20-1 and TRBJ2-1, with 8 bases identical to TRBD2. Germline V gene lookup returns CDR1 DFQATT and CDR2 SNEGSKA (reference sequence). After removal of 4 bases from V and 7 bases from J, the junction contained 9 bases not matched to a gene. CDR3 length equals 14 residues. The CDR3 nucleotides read TGCAGTGCTACGGGACTAGTTTCCTTGAATGAGCAGTTCTTC. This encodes CSATGLVSLNEQFF.

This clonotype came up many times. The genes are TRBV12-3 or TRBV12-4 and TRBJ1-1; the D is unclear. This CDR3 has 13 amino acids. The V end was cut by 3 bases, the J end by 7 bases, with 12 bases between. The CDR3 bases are TGTGCCAGCAGTTTTGTAGGGCTGGGTGAAGCTTTCTTT. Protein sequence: CASSFVGLGEAFF.

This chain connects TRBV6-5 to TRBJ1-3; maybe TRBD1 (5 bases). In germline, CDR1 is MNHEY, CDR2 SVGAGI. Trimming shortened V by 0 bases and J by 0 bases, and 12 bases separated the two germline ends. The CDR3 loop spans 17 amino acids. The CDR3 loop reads CASSYSWDRRSGNTIYF. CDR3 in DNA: TGTGCCAGCAGTTACTCCTGGGACCGCCGCTCTGGAAACACCATATATTTT.

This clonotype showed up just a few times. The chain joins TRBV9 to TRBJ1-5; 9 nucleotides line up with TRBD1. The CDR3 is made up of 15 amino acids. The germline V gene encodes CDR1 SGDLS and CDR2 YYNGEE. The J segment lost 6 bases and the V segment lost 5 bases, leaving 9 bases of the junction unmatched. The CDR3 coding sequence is TGTGCCAGCAGTCGCACAGGGGGCTTGGGTCAGCCCCAGCATTTT. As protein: CASSRTGGLGQPQHF. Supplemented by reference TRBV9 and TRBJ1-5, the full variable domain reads DSGVTQTPKHLITATGQRVTLRCSPRSGDLSVYWYQQSLDQGLQFLIQYYNGEERAKGNILERFSAQQFPDLHSELNLSSLELGDSALYFCASSRTGGLGQPQHFGDGTRLSIL.

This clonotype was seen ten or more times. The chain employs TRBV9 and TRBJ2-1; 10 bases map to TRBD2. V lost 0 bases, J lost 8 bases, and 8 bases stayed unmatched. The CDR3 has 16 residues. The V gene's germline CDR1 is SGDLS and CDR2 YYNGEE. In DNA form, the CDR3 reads TGTGCCAGCAGCGTAGGGAGCGGGAGGGCCGACGATGAGCAGTTCTTC. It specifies CASSVGSGRADDEQFF.

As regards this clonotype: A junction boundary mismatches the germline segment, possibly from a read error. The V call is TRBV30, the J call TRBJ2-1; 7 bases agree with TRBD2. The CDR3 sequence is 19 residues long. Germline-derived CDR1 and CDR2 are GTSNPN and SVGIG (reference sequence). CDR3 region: CACSGRAGDSPSSYNEQFF. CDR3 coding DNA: TGTGCCTGTAGTGGTCGGGCGGGAGACTCCCCAAGCTCCTACAATGAGCAGTTCTTC.

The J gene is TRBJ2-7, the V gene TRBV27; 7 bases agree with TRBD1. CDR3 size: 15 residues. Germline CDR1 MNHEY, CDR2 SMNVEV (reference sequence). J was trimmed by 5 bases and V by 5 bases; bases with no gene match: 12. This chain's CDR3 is CASSRDSIRADEQYF. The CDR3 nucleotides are TGTGCCAGCAGTCGGGACAGCATCCGTGCGGACGAGCAGTACTTC.